This is a list of T cell receptor beta chains from one sample in a study of T cell responses to AZD1222 COVID-19 vaccine. Profiled with immunoSEQ multiplex PCR; TCRdb holds only in-frame clones, not every one. The sample yields around 130,000 clones, approximately 83% seen once. The sample here was peripheral blood, taken on day 0 of AZD1222 vaccination. All receptors derive from an adult in good health. CDR3s include the opening cysteine and the closing phenylalanine or tryptophan. A D gene is named only where the DNA matches it firmly. Part of the rows lack a size; the others show once, few, many or a class for expanded clones.

clone_size	d_call	v_call	j_call	cdr3_aa	cdr3_nt
.	.	TRBV7-2	TRBJ1-1	CASSSFENTEAFF	TGTGCCAGCAGCTCATTCGAGAACACTGAAGCTTTCTTT
.	.	TRBV4-2	TRBJ2-7	CASSQDLPPGGYEQYF	TGTGCCAGCAGCCAAGATCTCCCCCCAGGAGGGTACGAGCAGTACTTC
once	.	TRBV4-2	TRBJ1-5	CASSQDWAAQGNQPQHF	TGTGCCAGCAGCCAAGATTGGGCAGCTCAAGGCAATCAGCCCCAGCATTTT
.	TRBD2	TRBV5-6	TRBJ2-7	CASSRPSGGRYEQYF	TGTGCCAGCAGTCGCCCTAGCGGGGGGAGGTACGAGCAGTACTTC
.	.	TRBV10-1	TRBJ2-3	CAGPMGCTDTQYF	TGCGCCGGGCCGATGGGATGTACAGATACGCAGTATTTT
.	.	TRBV18	TRBJ2-4	CASSGDNPIQYF	TGTGCCAGCTCAGGGGACAACCCTATTCAGTACTTC
.	.	TRBV12-3/TRBV12-4	TRBJ1-5	CASSVPSNQPQHF	TGTGCCAGCAGTGTCCCTAGCAATCAGCCCCAGCATTTT
.	.	TRBV21-1	TRBJ1-2	CASSKPPTGFGYTF	TGTGCCAGCAGCAAGCCCCCGACAGGGTTTGGCTACACCTTC
.	.	TRBV19	TRBJ1-1	CASTLLGRGTEAFF	TGTGCCAGTACCCTCCTGGGGCGGGGCACTGAAGCTTTCTTT
once	TRBD1	TRBV6-5	TRBJ2-1	CASSSTGQGYNEQFF	TGTGCCAGCAGTTCGACCGGACAGGGGTATAATGAGCAGTTCTTC
.	TRBD1	TRBV24-1	TRBJ1-3	CATSGNRQGSGNTIYF	TGTGCCACCAGTGGCAATAGACAGGGGTCCGGAAACACCATATATTTT
few	.	TRBV19	TRBJ1-5	CASIGDPYQPQHF	TGTGCCAGTATCGGGGACCCCTATCAGCCCCAGCATTTT
.	.	TRBV6-5	TRBJ2-7	CATNRRGRSYEQYF	TGTGCCACCAATAGGAGGGGAAGGTCCTACGAGCAGTACTTC
.	.	TRBV19	TRBJ2-6	CASSDRSSGANVLTF	TGTGCCAGTAGCGACAGAAGCTCTGGGGCCAACGTCCTGACTTTC
.	.	TRBV27	TRBJ2-2	CASTGGGGTQNHF	TGTGCCAGCACAGGGGGAGGGGGGACCCAGAATCATTTT
.	.	TRBV9	TRBJ1-3	CASSVVGANTIYF	TGTGCCAGCAGCGTAGTTGGTGCAAACACCATATATTTT
.	.	TRBV5-5	TRBJ2-1	CASSLIGGAYNEQFF	TGTGCCAGCAGCTTGATCGGAGGGGCCTACAATGAGCAGTTCTTC
.	TRBD1	TRBV5-1	TRBJ1-6	CASSPRDQGDSPLHF	TGCGCCAGCAGCCCCCGGGATCAGGGGGATTCACCCCTCCACTTT
once	.	TRBV6-4	TRBJ1-1	CASRISLNTEAFF	TGTGCCAGCAGGATATCCCTGAACACTGAAGCTTTCTTT
once	.	TRBV25-1	TRBJ1-6	CASGQGVNNSPLHF	TGTGCCAGCGGGCAGGGAGTGAATAATTCACCCCTCCACTTT
.	TRBD2	TRBV29-1	TRBJ2-5	CSVSGWLAGGGDETQYF	TGCAGCGTTAGCGGTTGGCTAGCGGGAGGAGGGGACGAGACCCAGTACTTC
.	.	TRBV5-1	TRBJ1-1	CASSRGTGSVNTEAFF	TGCGCCAGCAGCCGAGGGACGGGTTCGGTGAACACTGAAGCTTTCTTT
.	.	TRBV7-2	TRBJ1-4	CASSLGRGLNRLFF	TGTGCCAGCAGCTTGGGTCGAGGTTTGAATAGACTGTTTTTT
.	.	TRBV29-1	TRBJ1-2	CSVEYSSRANYGYTF	TGCAGCGTTGAATATTCGTCAAGAGCTAACTATGGCTACACCTTC
.	.	TRBV6-5	TRBJ1-2	CASSYSPGAWGYTF	TGTGCCAGCAGTTACTCTCCGGGGGCGTGGGGCTACACCTTC
.	TRBD1	TRBV9	TRBJ2-2	CASSVAWGQGTTGELFF	TGTGCCAGCAGCGTAGCTTGGGGACAGGGGACAACCGGGGAGCTGTTTTTT
.	TRBD1	TRBV10-1	TRBJ1-6	CASRDSINSPLHF	TGCGCCAGCCGGGACAGCATTAATTCACCCCTCCACTTT
.	TRBD1	TRBV3-1/TRBV3-2	TRBJ1-6	CASSHGQASSPLHF	TGTGCCAGCAGCCACGGACAGGCAAGCTCACCCCTCCACTTT
.	TRBD1	TRBV9	TRBJ2-7	CASSVGDRGNYEQYF	TGTGCCAGCAGCGTAGGGGACAGGGGAAACTACGAGCAGTACTTC
.	.	TRBV12-3/TRBV12-4	TRBJ1-2	CASQQDYGYTF	TGTGCCAGCCAACAGGATTATGGCTACACCTTC
.	.	TRBV9	TRBJ1-6	CASSLPNSPLHF	TGTGCCAGCAGCCTACCTAATTCACCCCTCCACTTT
.	TRBD1	TRBV9	TRBJ1-2	CASSGDRVGYTF	TGTGCCAGCAGCGGGGACAGGGTTGGCTACACCTTC
once	.	TRBV12-3/TRBV12-4	TRBJ1-1	CASSYHGSEAFF	TGTGCCAGCAGTTACCACGGATCAGAAGCTTTCTTT
.	.	TRBV5-5	TRBJ1-5	CASSPGGGYSNQPQHF	TGTGCCAGCAGCCCCGGTGGGGGTTATAGCAATCAGCCCCAGCATTTT
.	.	TRBV27	TRBJ2-7	CASSPPSGPSYEQYF	TGTGCCAGCAGTCCCCCCTCGGGTCCCTCCTACGAGCAGTACTTC
.	TRBD2	TRBV7-2	TRBJ2-7	CASRSSGRGTYEQYF	TGTGCCAGCAGGTCTAGCGGGAGGGGGACCTACGAGCAGTACTTC
.	.	TRBV12-3/TRBV12-4	TRBJ2-1	CASQEGLGEQFF	TGTGCCAGCCAGGAGGGATTGGGTGAGCAGTTCTTC
.	TRBD1	TRBV11-3	TRBJ2-3	CASSVTGGTADTQYF	TGTGCCAGCAGCGTAACAGGGGGCACCGCAGATACGCAGTATTTT
.	.	TRBV24-1	TRBJ2-1	CATSDLIPGVGEWEQFF	TGTGCCACCAGTGATTTAATCCCAGGGGTCGGAGAATGGGAGCAGTTCTTC
.	.	TRBV6-4	TRBJ2-7	CASSDSSLGNSYEQYF	TGTGCCAGCAGTGACTCGAGTCTAGGGAACTCCTACGAGCAGTACTTC
.	.	TRBV19	TRBJ2-7	CASSHVPSLEQYF	TGTGCCAGTAGCCACGTTCCGAGCCTCGAGCAGTACTTC
few	TRBD1	TRBV6-2/TRBV6-3	TRBJ1-1	CASSSPHQGARNTEAFF	TGTGCCAGCAGTTCCCCACATCAGGGGGCACGGAACACTGAAGCTTTCTTT
once	.	TRBV18	TRBJ1-5	CASSGGNDNQPQHF	TGTGCCAGCTCCGGGGGGAACGACAATCAGCCCCAGCATTTT
.	.	TRBV27	TRBJ2-5	CASSFHEKQETQYF	TGTGCCAGCAGTTTTCACGAGAAACAAGAGACCCAGTACTTC
.	.	TRBV6-5	TRBJ2-3	CASSTGTPDTQYF	TGTGCCAGCAGTACCGGGACTCCAGATACGCAGTATTTT